This T cell receptor beta chain appears in the sequencing data of a study of cytomegalovirus exposure and HLA in healthy donors. Study summary: As an earlier analysis found, 150 million to 200 million T cells yielded 117 million unique TCR beta sequences.

The CDR3 is made up of 14 amino acids. The V gene's germline CDR1 is LNHDA and CDR2 SQIVND (reference sequence). Trimming cost V 6 bases and J 4 bases; bases outside gene matches: 4. A note on this clone: What it recognizes is unknown.

PCR employed 60 Vbeta and 13 Jbeta primers. The data were produced by immunoSEQ multiplex PCR, yet TCRdb's version contains in-frame clones alone and is incomplete. The sample carries about 100,000 clones, approximately 72% recorded once. General study results and limits: Reported results showed that the classifier diagnosed cytomegalovirus status with high specificity and sensitivity.

The TCR sequence derives from a female donor in good health and CMV-seropositive. The sequencing sample was made of PBMCs. The V gene is TRBV19, the J gene TRBJ1-4; 8 nucleotides align to TRBD1. The CDR3 DNA is TGTGCCAGTAGCCCGGACAGGGTTAATGAAAAACTGTTTTTT. Translated, it gives CASSPDRVNEKLFF.